Listed here are 14 T cell receptor beta chains from one sample, sequenced in a study of cytomegalovirus exposure and HLA in healthy donors. PCR was performed using 60 Vbeta and 13 Jbeta primers. Sequenced by immunoSEQ multiplex PCR; TCRdb stores in-frame clones only, minus some. The repertoire includes about 240,000 clones, just under 80% of them detected once, and roughly 0.45% sits in the top ten. Input material: PBMCs. These receptors originate from a boy younger than 18 in good health and CMV-seronegative.

V usage is TRBV9 and J usage is TRBJ2-3; D not resolved. This CDR3 has 15 amino acids. V was shortened by 1 base and J by 1 base, with 10 bases between the two germline ends. CDR1 is SGDLS and CDR2 is YYNGEE in the germline V gene. The CDR3 nucleotides are TGTGCCAGCAGCGTACTCTGGTCGGGCACAGATACGCAGTATTTT. Translation gives CASSVLWSGTDTQYF.

The rearrangement uses TRBV7-2 and TRBJ2-2; 8 nucleotides agree with TRBD2. The CDR3 length is 14 residues. The V gene's germline CDR1 is SGHTA and CDR2 FQGNSA. The trim removed 6 bases at V and 6 bases at J, leaving 6 bases unmatched. CDR3 sequence (DNA): TGTGCCAGCAGGCGTCTCGGGAGGGCCGGGGAGCTGTTTTTT. It is translated as CASRRLGRAGELFF.

This clone has only a few counts. The rearrangement uses TRBV18 and TRBJ1-1; D possibly corresponds to TRBD1 (5 bases). The V end was cut by 6 bases, the J end by 1 base, with 9 bases between. In germline, CDR1 is KGHSH, CDR2 LQKENI. The CDR3 sequence is 13 residues long. This CDR3 is CASSHGANTEAFF. In DNA, the CDR3 is TGTGCCAGCTCCCATGGGGCGAACACTGAAGCTTTCTTT.

The genes are TRBV27 and TRBJ1-6; 8 bases align to TRBD1. The CDR3 runs 17 residues. Germline V gene lookup returns CDR1 MNHEY and CDR2 SMNVEV (reference sequence). V trimming: 2 bases; J trimming: 2 bases; junction bases outside the gene matches: 5. DNA for the CDR3: TGTGCCAGCAGTTTAACCGAGGGACAGGCCTATAATTCACCCCTCCACTTT. Translating gives CASSLTEGQAYNSPLHF.

V gene TRBV5-1 combines with J gene TRBJ1-1, with 8 bases lining up with TRBD1. CDR3 size: 16 residues. The germline CDR1 and CDR2 sequences are SGHRS and YFSETQ. Unmatched junction bases numbered 9, after V lost 4 bases and J lost 1 base. The CDR3 nucleotides are TGCGCCAGCAGCCCAAGACAGGGGTGGAAGAACACTGAAGCTTTCTTT. Translation gives CASSPRQGWKNTEAFF. The whole variable domain, remainder taken from reference TRBV5-1 and TRBJ1-1, is KAGVTQTPRYLIKTRGQQVTLSCSPISGHRSVSWYQQTPGQGLQFLFEYFSETQRNKGNFPGRFSGRQFSNSRSEMNVSTLELGDSALYLCASSPRQGWKNTEAFFGQGTRLTVV.

This clone appeared a few times. The gene calls are TRBV11-3 and TRBJ2-7; 7 nucleotides agree with TRBD1. V shed 4 bases and J 7 bases; nucleotides not matched to a gene: 7. This CDR3 contains 13 residues. From germline, CDR1 is SGHNT and CDR2 YENEEA. CDR3 region: CASSWGQLVEQYF. Here the CDR3 DNA reads TGTGCCAGCAGCTGGGGACAGTTGGTTGAGCAGTACTTC.

The gene calls are TRBV6-1 and TRBJ1-2, with 8 bases that match TRBD1. The V and J ends lost 4 bases and 7 bases, in that order; junction bases with no gene match: 14. Germline CDR1 reads MNHNS; CDR2 reads SASEGT. The CDR3 is made up of 16 amino acids. This CDR3 is CASSVRRWTGRGGYTF. The CDR3 nucleotides read TGTGCCAGCAGTGTCAGGCGGTGGACAGGGAGGGGTGGCTACACCTTC.

Of note for this clone: The identical CDR3 is also encoded by other nucleotide sequences in the sample. This chain links TRBV5-1 with TRBJ2-7; 10 bases line up with TRBD1. Germline CDR1 SGHRS, CDR2 YFSETQ. CDR3 length: 14 residues. Losses at the gene ends were 3 bases for V and 4 bases for J; bases not matched to a gene: 4. The CDR3 region is CASSSGTGVYEQYF. In DNA form, the CDR3 reads TGCGCCAGCAGCTCCGGGACAGGGGTGTACGAGCAGTACTTC.

The rearrangement uses TRBV6-5 and TRBJ2-3; tentatively, D is TRBD2 (5 bases). The V end was cut by 2 bases, the J end by 4 bases, with 7 bases between. Germline CDR1 MNHEY, CDR2 SVGAGI. This CDR3 has 13 amino acids. DNA of the CDR3: TGTGCCAGCAGTTACCCGGGGTCAGATACGCAGTATTTT. This encodes CASSYPGSDTQYF.

The chain joins TRBV5-1 to TRBJ2-2, with 8 nucleotides matching TRBD2. CDR3 length: 15 residues. Trimming at V came to 0 bases and at J to 3 bases, leaving 1 base not matched to a gene. CDR1 and CDR2 (germline): SGHRS, YFSETQ. CDR3 bases: TGCGCCAGCAGCTTGGCCGGGAGGGACACCGGGGAGCTGTTTTTT. It codes for CASSLAGRDTGELFF.

This chain connects TRBV7-3 to TRBJ2-2; the match to TRBD2 covers 7 bases. J was trimmed by 3 bases and V by 5 bases; bases with no gene match: 9. CDR1 SGHTA and CDR2 FQGTGA come from the germline V gene. This CDR3 spans 16 amino acids. CDR3 sequence: CASSDVGGVDTGELFF. The DNA for the CDR3 is TGTGCCAGCAGCGACGTTGGGGGGGTGGACACCGGGGAGCTGTTTTTT.

V usage is TRBV7-9 and J usage is TRBJ2-3, with D tentatively TRBD2 (5 bases). Per germline, CDR1 SEHNR and CDR2 FQNEAQ (reference sequence). The germline V and J ends were trimmed by 5 bases and 3 bases, with 15 bases remaining between them. CDR3 length equals 15 residues. The CDR3 nucleotides are TGTGCCAGCAGCGGGCGAGTGGACTGGACAGATACGCAGTATTTT. Amino acids: CASSGRVDWTDTQYF.

In this sample, this clone turned up a few times. The chain employs TRBV5-1 and TRBJ2-2, with D unresolved. Germline V gene sequence: CDR1 SGHRS, CDR2 YFSETQ. V lost 1 base, J lost 1 base, and 11 bases lay in between. CDR3 length equals 16 residues. The CDR3 here is CASSLSPLENTGELFF. DNA for the CDR3: TGCGCCAGCAGCTTGAGTCCCCTAGAGAACACCGGGGAGCTGTTTTTT.

The V call is TRBV11-2, the J call TRBJ1-1; 7 nucleotides align to TRBD1. After removal of 5 bases from V and 4 bases from J, the junction contained 10 bases not matched to a gene. Germline V gives CDR1 SGHAT, CDR2 FQNNGV. The CDR3 loop spans 15 amino acids. This chain's CDR3 is CASSPSGAGGTEAFF. CDR3 sequence (DNA): TGTGCCAGCAGCCCCTCAGGGGCAGGGGGCACTGAAGCTTTCTTT.